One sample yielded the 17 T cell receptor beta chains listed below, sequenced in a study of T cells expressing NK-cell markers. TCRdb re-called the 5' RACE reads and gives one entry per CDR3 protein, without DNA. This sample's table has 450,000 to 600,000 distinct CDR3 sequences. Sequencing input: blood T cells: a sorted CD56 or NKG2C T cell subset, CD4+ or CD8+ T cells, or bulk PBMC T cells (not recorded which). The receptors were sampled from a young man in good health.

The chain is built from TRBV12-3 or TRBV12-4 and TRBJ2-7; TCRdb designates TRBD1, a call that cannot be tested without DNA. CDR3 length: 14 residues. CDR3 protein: CASSFTGGFGEQYF.

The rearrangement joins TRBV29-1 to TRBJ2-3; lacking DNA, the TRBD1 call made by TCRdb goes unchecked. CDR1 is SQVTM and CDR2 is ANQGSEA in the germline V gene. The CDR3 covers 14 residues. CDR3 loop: CSVGDRANTDTQYF.

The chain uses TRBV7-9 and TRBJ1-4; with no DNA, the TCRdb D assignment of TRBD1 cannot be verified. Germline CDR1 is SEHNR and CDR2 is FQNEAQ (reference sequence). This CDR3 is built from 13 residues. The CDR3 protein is CASSLGGAEKLFF.

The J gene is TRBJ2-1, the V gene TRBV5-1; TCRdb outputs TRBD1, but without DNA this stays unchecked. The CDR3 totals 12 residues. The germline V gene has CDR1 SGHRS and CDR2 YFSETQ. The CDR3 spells CASSSKGGEQFF.

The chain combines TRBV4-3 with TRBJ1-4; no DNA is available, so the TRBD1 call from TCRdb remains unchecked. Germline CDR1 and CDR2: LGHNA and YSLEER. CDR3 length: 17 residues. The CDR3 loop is CASSPVPGQGIGEKLFF.

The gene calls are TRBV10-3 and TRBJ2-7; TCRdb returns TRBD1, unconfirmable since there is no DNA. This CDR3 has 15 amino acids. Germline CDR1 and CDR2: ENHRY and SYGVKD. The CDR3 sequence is CAISLVQGALEEQYF.

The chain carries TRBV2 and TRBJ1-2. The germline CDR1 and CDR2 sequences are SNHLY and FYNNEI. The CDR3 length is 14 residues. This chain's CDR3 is CASSEVTSPGGYTF.

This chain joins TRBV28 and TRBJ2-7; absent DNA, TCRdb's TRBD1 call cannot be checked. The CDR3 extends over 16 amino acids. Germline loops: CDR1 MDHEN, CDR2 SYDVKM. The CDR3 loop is CASSRPGGTSSYEQYF.

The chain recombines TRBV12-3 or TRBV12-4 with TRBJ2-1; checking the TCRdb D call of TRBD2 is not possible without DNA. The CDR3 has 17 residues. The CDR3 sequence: CASSLTGAVSSYNEQFF.

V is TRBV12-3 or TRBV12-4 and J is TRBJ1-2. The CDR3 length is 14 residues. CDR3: CASTADPSNYGYTF.

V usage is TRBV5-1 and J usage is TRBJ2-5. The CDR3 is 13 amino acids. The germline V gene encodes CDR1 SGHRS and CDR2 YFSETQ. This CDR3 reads CASSYQERETQYF.

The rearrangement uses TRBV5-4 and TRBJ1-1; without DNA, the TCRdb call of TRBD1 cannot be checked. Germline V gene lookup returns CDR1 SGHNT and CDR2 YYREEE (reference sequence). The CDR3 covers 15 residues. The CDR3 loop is CASRIEGGYGSEAFF.

CDR3 protein: CASRTGLYTEAFF. The chain has TRBV6-1 and TRBJ1-1. Germline V gene data show CDR1 as MNHNS and CDR2 as SASEGT. The CDR3 is 13 amino acids.

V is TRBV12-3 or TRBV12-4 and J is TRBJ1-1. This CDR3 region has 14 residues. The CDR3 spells CASSPRGTYTEAFF.

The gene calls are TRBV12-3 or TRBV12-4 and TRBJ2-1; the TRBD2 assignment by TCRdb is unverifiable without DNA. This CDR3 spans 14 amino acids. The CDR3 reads CASRRLGGGEEQFF.

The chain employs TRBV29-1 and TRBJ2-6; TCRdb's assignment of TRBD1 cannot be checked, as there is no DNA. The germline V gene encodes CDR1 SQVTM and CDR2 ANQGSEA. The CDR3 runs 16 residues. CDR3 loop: CSVIGQGAEGANVLTF.

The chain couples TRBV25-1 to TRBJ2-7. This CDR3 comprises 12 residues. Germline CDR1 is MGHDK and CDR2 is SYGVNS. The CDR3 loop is CASSGLSYEQYF.